This is a list of T cell receptor beta chains from one sample in a study of blood T cell repertoires in COVID-19. Sequencing used immunoSEQ multiplex PCR; TCRdb keeps in-frame clones, though not all of them. The data show about 190,000 clones, 75% to 90% seen once. Sequenced sample: peripheral blood. The receptor source for this set is a man aged 40-50 years with acute or convalescent COVID-19. CDR3s include the opening cysteine and the closing phenylalanine or tryptophan. Fields, in order: V gene, D gene, J gene, clone size, CDR3 DNA, CDR3 protein. D genes are given only for firm matches. A row's size may be missing; if present it is once, few, many or a size class.

V gene: TRBV4-2
D gene: TRBD1
J gene: TRBJ1-5
clone size: once
CDR3 DNA: TGTGCCAGCAGCCCCACAGGGGAAAATCAGCCCCAGCATTTT
CDR3 protein: CASSPTGENQPQHF

V gene: TRBV5-1
D gene: -
J gene: TRBJ2-1
clone size: -
CDR3 DNA: TGCGCCAGCAGCTTGGCAGGGCCTAATGAGCAGTTCTTC
CDR3 protein: CASSLAGPNEQFF

V gene: TRBV30
D gene: TRBD2
J gene: TRBJ2-3
clone size: -
CDR3 DNA: TGTGCCTGGAGTGTAGGACTAGCGGGGACCACAGATACGCAGTATTTT
CDR3 protein: CAWSVGLAGTTDTQYF

V gene: TRBV10-1
D gene: -
J gene: TRBJ2-7
clone size: -
CDR3 DNA: TGCGCCAGCAGTGACCCCAACATGCCCTACGAGCAGTACTTC
CDR3 protein: CASSDPNMPYEQYF

V gene: TRBV4-2
D gene: -
J gene: TRBJ2-6
clone size: -
CDR3 DNA: TGTGCCAGCAGCCAAGTGGGGGCCCCCTCTGGGGCCAACGTCCTGACTTTC
CDR3 protein: CASSQVGAPSGANVLTF

V gene: TRBV6-6
D gene: -
J gene: TRBJ2-7
clone size: -
CDR3 DNA: TGTGCCAGCAGTTACGTTGGGGCGAACTACGAGCAGTACTTC
CDR3 protein: CASSYVGANYEQYF

V gene: TRBV7-2
D gene: TRBD1
J gene: TRBJ1-5
clone size: once
CDR3 DNA: TGTGCCAGCAGCTTGGCCAGGGGGCCCCAGCCCCAGCATTTT
CDR3 protein: CASSLARGPQPQHF

V gene: TRBV10-2
D gene: -
J gene: TRBJ1-4
clone size: -
CDR3 DNA: TGCGCCAGCAGTGACAGGGGCAGTGAAAAACTGTTTTTT
CDR3 protein: CASSDRGSEKLFF

V gene: TRBV4-1
D gene: -
J gene: TRBJ1-1
clone size: -
CDR3 DNA: TGCGCCAGCAGCCAACCCCCGACAGGAAACACTGAAGCTTTCTTT
CDR3 protein: CASSQPPTGNTEAFF

V gene: TRBV7-6
D gene: TRBD1
J gene: TRBJ2-7
clone size: -
CDR3 DNA: TGTGCCAGCAGCCAAGGGACAGGGGCCTACGAGCAGTACTTC
CDR3 protein: CASSQGTGAYEQYF

V gene: TRBV5-5
D gene: -
J gene: TRBJ1-3
clone size: -
CDR3 DNA: TGTGCCAGCAGCTCGGGATTACTGAACACCATATATTTT
CDR3 protein: CASSSGLLNTIYF

V gene: TRBV9
D gene: -
J gene: TRBJ2-3
clone size: -
CDR3 DNA: TGTGCCAGCAGCCGTAGTGGGGGCGGCACAGATACGCAGTATTTT
CDR3 protein: CASSRSGGGTDTQYF

V gene: TRBV27
D gene: TRBD2
J gene: TRBJ2-3
clone size: -
CDR3 DNA: TGTGCCAGCAGTTTACTACTAGCGGGGGTGAATACGCAGTATTTT
CDR3 protein: CASSLLLAGVNTQYF

V gene: TRBV28
D gene: TRBD1
J gene: TRBJ1-6
clone size: -
CDR3 DNA: TGTGCCAGCAGGTTACAGGGGACCTATAATTCACCCCTCCACTTT
CDR3 protein: CASRLQGTYNSPLHF

V gene: TRBV29-1
D gene: -
J gene: TRBJ1-2
clone size: -
CDR3 DNA: TGCAGCGTTGACACCCGCGGGGATCCCGTCCGTTCTGACTATGGCTACACCTTC
CDR3 protein: CSVDTRGDPVRSDYGYTF

V gene: TRBV19
D gene: -
J gene: TRBJ2-7
clone size: -
CDR3 DNA: TGTGCCAGTAGTACCCGGCAGGCCTACGAGCAGTACTTC
CDR3 protein: CASSTRQAYEQYF

V gene: TRBV20-1
D gene: -
J gene: TRBJ1-2
clone size: few
CDR3 DNA: TGCAGTGCTCGTAGGACAGACGGCTACACCTTC
CDR3 protein: CSARRTDGYTF

V gene: TRBV7-7
D gene: TRBD2
J gene: TRBJ2-5
clone size: -
CDR3 DNA: TGTGCTAGCAGCTTAGGAATAGCGGGGGGGCTCGAAGAGACCCAGTACTTC
CDR3 protein: CASSLGIAGGLEETQYF

V gene: TRBV10-3
D gene: -
J gene: TRBJ1-1
clone size: few
CDR3 DNA: TGTGCCATCAGCCCCGGCGGGAGGAACACTGAAGCTTTCTTT
CDR3 protein: CAISPGGRNTEAFF

V gene: TRBV6-6
D gene: TRBD1
J gene: TRBJ1-5
clone size: -
CDR3 DNA: TGTGCCAGCAGTTTACGGACAGGGAATCAGCCCCAGCATTTT
CDR3 protein: CASSLRTGNQPQHF

V gene: TRBV5-1
D gene: TRBD1
J gene: TRBJ2-2
clone size: -
CDR3 DNA: TGCGCCAGCAGTGAGGGGGCGACCGGGGAGCTGTTTTTT
CDR3 protein: CASSEGATGELFF

V gene: TRBV7-9
D gene: -
J gene: TRBJ1-4
clone size: -
CDR3 DNA: TGTGCCAGCAGCTTCAAAAATGAAAAACTGTTTTTT
CDR3 protein: CASSFKNEKLFF

V gene: TRBV6-6
D gene: TRBD1
J gene: TRBJ2-1
clone size: -
CDR3 DNA: TGTGCCAGCAGCCCCGGGTCAGCGTCCAGGGGGCTGATAACTAGCAATGAGCAGTTCTTC
CDR3 protein: CASSPGSASRGLITSNEQFF

V gene: TRBV27
D gene: -
J gene: TRBJ2-7
clone size: once
CDR3 DNA: TGTGCCAGCAGTTTGGAGGGAAGCTCCTACGAGCAGTACTTC
CDR3 protein: CASSLEGSSYEQYF

V gene: TRBV21-1
D gene: -
J gene: TRBJ1-6
clone size: -
CDR3 DNA: TGTGCCAGCAGCAAAGTACGGTCTTCGAGCTCCTATAATTCACCCCTCCACTTT
CDR3 protein: CASSKVRSSSSYNSPLHF

V gene: TRBV4-2
D gene: TRBD2
J gene: TRBJ2-3
clone size: -
CDR3 DNA: TGTGCCAGCAGCCAAGAGGCTAGCGGCTCCCCTAGGGATACGCAGTATTTT
CDR3 protein: CASSQEASGSPRDTQYF

V gene: TRBV30
D gene: -
J gene: TRBJ1-4
clone size: -
CDR3 DNA: TGTGCCTGGAGTGTGACAGTTAATGAAAAACTGTTTTTT
CDR3 protein: CAWSVTVNEKLFF

V gene: TRBV4-1
D gene: -
J gene: TRBJ2-1
clone size: -
CDR3 DNA: TGCGCCAGCAGCCAAGATCCCAGGGGCTCCTACAATGAGCAGTTCTTC
CDR3 protein: CASSQDPRGSYNEQFF

V gene: TRBV11-2
D gene: -
J gene: TRBJ1-6
clone size: -
CDR3 DNA: TGTGCCAGCAGCTGGGGGGGGGACTATAATTCACCCCTCCACTTT
CDR3 protein: CASSWGGDYNSPLHF

V gene: TRBV6-6
D gene: -
J gene: TRBJ2-2
clone size: -
CDR3 DNA: TGTGCCAGCAGCCCGGACTGGGCGAACACCGGGGAGCTGTTTTTT
CDR3 protein: CASSPDWANTGELFF

V gene: TRBV5-4
D gene: -
J gene: TRBJ1-6
clone size: once
CDR3 DNA: TGTGCCAGCAGCTTGTCTGTGTGGGGGCGCAATTCACCCCTCCACTTT
CDR3 protein: CASSLSVWGRNSPLHF

V gene: TRBV2
D gene: TRBD1
J gene: TRBJ1-2
clone size: -
CDR3 DNA: TGTGCCAGCAGCGCGACAGGGAACTATGGCTACACCTTC
CDR3 protein: CASSATGNYGYTF

V gene: TRBV5-6
D gene: -
J gene: TRBJ1-1
clone size: -
CDR3 DNA: TGTGCCAGCAGCTTGGGGGGGCCAGGATGGGAAGCTTTCTTT
CDR3 protein: CASSLGGPGWEAFF

V gene: TRBV4-3
D gene: TRBD2
J gene: TRBJ2-1
clone size: -
CDR3 DNA: TGCGCCAGCAGCCAAGCGCAGCGGGGGGATTACAATGAGCAGTTCTTC
CDR3 protein: CASSQAQRGDYNEQFF

V gene: TRBV9
D gene: -
J gene: TRBJ2-7
clone size: -
CDR3 DNA: TGTGCCAGCAGCGTAGGAGGGAGAACCTACGAGCAGTACTTC
CDR3 protein: CASSVGGRTYEQYF

V gene: TRBV9
D gene: TRBD2
J gene: TRBJ2-5
clone size: -
CDR3 DNA: TGTGCCAGCAGCGTAGCTAGCGGGGGGCAAGAGACCCAGTACTTC
CDR3 protein: CASSVASGGQETQYF

V gene: TRBV9
D gene: TRBD1
J gene: TRBJ2-2
clone size: -
CDR3 DNA: TGTGCCAGCAGCGAGGTGACAGGGGGTGGTACCGGGGAGCTGTTTTTT
CDR3 protein: CASSEVTGGGTGELFF

V gene: TRBV12-3/TRBV12-4
D gene: TRBD1
J gene: TRBJ2-1
clone size: -
CDR3 DNA: TGTGCCAGCAGTCCCGGGACAGGGGAGTTCTTC
CDR3 protein: CASSPGTGEFF

V gene: TRBV6-5
D gene: -
J gene: TRBJ2-5
clone size: -
CDR3 DNA: TGTGCCAGCAGAACCTCCGGGGGAGGTCAAGAGACCCAGTACTTC
CDR3 protein: CASRTSGGGQETQYF

V gene: TRBV9
D gene: -
J gene: TRBJ2-1
clone size: -
CDR3 DNA: TGTGCCAGCAGCGTAGACCCCCTAGCGCTCGTCCACAATGAGCAGTTCTTC
CDR3 protein: CASSVDPLALVHNEQFF

V gene: TRBV30
D gene: -
J gene: TRBJ2-7
clone size: -
CDR3 DNA: TGTGCCCTTATCCGGGACATCTCAGCCTACGAGCAGTACTTC
CDR3 protein: CALIRDISAYEQYF

V gene: TRBV6-5
D gene: -
J gene: TRBJ1-1
clone size: -
CDR3 DNA: TGTGCCAGCAGGTACCCCCGGGGGGCGAGGACTGAAGCTTTCTTT
CDR3 protein: CASRYPRGARTEAFF

V gene: TRBV5-4
D gene: TRBD1
J gene: TRBJ1-5
clone size: -
CDR3 DNA: TGTGCCAGCAGCACCGGGACAGGGGTTCAGCCCCAGCATTTT
CDR3 protein: CASSTGTGVQPQHF

V gene: TRBV5-6
D gene: -
J gene: TRBJ2-3
clone size: -
CDR3 DNA: TGTGCCAGCAGCTCAATAGCGGTCCATACGCAGTATTTT
CDR3 protein: CASSSIAVHTQYF

V gene: TRBV7-2
D gene: -
J gene: TRBJ1-1
clone size: once
CDR3 DNA: TGTGCCAGCAGCCGGCCCGGGAGACCTGAAGCTTTCTTT
CDR3 protein: CASSRPGRPEAFF

V gene: TRBV4-3
D gene: -
J gene: TRBJ2-7
clone size: -
CDR3 DNA: TGCGCCAGCAGCCAAGATCGGGATTCGGCCCTTTCCTACGAGCAGTACTTC
CDR3 protein: CASSQDRDSALSYEQYF

V gene: TRBV11-2
D gene: TRBD1
J gene: TRBJ2-7
clone size: once
CDR3 DNA: TGTGCCAGCAGCCAGCGACAGGGCGAGAGAGGCTACGAGCAGTACTTC
CDR3 protein: CASSQRQGERGYEQYF

V gene: TRBV30
D gene: -
J gene: TRBJ2-3
clone size: -
CDR3 DNA: TGTGCCTGGAGGAGAAAAGGAGCAGATACGCAGTATTTT
CDR3 protein: CAWRRKGADTQYF

V gene: TRBV4-1
D gene: -
J gene: TRBJ1-2
clone size: -
CDR3 DNA: TGCGCCAGCAGCCAAGGACAGGACCGAAGCTACACCTTC
CDR3 protein: CASSQGQDRSYTF

V gene: TRBV11-2
D gene: -
J gene: TRBJ2-6
clone size: -
CDR3 DNA: TGTGCCAGCAGCTTTTCTATCTCGGGGGCCAACGTCCTGACTTTC
CDR3 protein: CASSFSISGANVLTF

V gene: TRBV12-5
D gene: TRBD2
J gene: TRBJ2-7
clone size: once
CDR3 DNA: TGTGCTAGTGGTTTGCCGATTGGGACTAGCGGGGTGAGAGCCTACGAGCAGTACTTC
CDR3 protein: CASGLPIGTSGVRAYEQYF

V gene: TRBV30
D gene: -
J gene: TRBJ1-1
clone size: -
CDR3 DNA: TGTGCCTGGGTACTAACAGGGACCACTGAAGCTTTCTTT
CDR3 protein: CAWVLTGTTEAFF

V gene: TRBV27
D gene: -
J gene: TRBJ1-6
clone size: -
CDR3 DNA: TGTGCCAGCAGCTCGACAGGCTGGAATTCACCCCTCCACTTT
CDR3 protein: CASSSTGWNSPLHF

V gene: TRBV10-1
D gene: TRBD1
J gene: TRBJ2-2
clone size: -
CDR3 DNA: TGCGCCAGCAGTGATTTTAGGGGACAGTCGGACGGGGAGCTGTTTTTT
CDR3 protein: CASSDFRGQSDGELFF

V gene: TRBV11-2
D gene: -
J gene: TRBJ2-4
clone size: once
CDR3 DNA: TGTGCCAGCAGCGAAAACATAGCCAAAAACATTCAGTACTTC
CDR3 protein: CASSENIAKNIQYF

V gene: TRBV4-1
D gene: -
J gene: TRBJ1-4
clone size: -
CDR3 DNA: TGCGCCAGCAGCCTGAGCAGGGATGAAAAACTGTTTTTT
CDR3 protein: CASSLSRDEKLFF

V gene: TRBV29-1
D gene: TRBD1
J gene: TRBJ2-7
clone size: once
CDR3 DNA: TGCAGCGTTTCTCCGGGACAGGGCACGTACGAGCAGTACTTC
CDR3 protein: CSVSPGQGTYEQYF